This T cell receptor beta chain was obtained from a study of cytomegalovirus exposure and HLA in healthy donors. For the study at large: The approximately 120 validation repertoires and the approximately 690 first-cohort repertoires shared a platform, a later analysis reported.

The J segment lost 8 bases and the V segment lost 6 bases, leaving 6 bases of the junction unmatched. The CDR3 is 12 residues long. Germline loops: CDR1 GTSNPN, CDR2 SVGIG (reference sequence). This table comes from immunoSEQ multiplex PCR, and its TCRdb copy is limited to in-frame clones, with some not included. The sample gives around 350,000 clones, roughly 88% of which show up once; roughly 0.83% is in the top ten. This chain joins TRBV30 and TRBJ1-4; TRBD1 agrees at 7 bases. This receptor was obtained from a woman aged 18 to 35 in good health and CMV-seronegative. The sequencing sample was made of PBMCs. CDR3 nucleotides: TGTGCCTGTCCTGGGACAGCGGAAAAACTGTTTTTT. Translated, it gives CACPGTAEKLFF.